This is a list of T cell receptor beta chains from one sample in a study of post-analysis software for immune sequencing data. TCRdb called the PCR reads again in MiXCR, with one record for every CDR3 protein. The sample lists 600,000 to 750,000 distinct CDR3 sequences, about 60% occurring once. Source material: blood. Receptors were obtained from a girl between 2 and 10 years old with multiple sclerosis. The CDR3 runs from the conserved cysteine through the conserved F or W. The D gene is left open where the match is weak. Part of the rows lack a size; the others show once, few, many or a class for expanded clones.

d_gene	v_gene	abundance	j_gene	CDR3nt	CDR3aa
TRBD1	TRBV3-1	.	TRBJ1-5	TGTGCCAGCAGCGCCGCGAGGGACAGGAGTAATCAGCCCCAGCATTTT	CASSAARDRSNQPQHF
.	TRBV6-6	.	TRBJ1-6	TGTGCCAGCAGTTACTCGGGGCTGGAATCACCCCTCCACTTT	CASSYSGLESPLHF
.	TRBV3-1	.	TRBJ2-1	TGTGCCAGCAGCCAAGGTGACTCCGACAATGAGCAGTTCTTC	CASSQGDSDNEQFF
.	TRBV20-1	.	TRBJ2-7	TGCAGTGCGAAGGCTCCTTCCTACGAGCAGTACTTC	CSAKAPSYEQYF
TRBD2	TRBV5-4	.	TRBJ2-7	TGTGCCAGCAGCCAAAGCGGGAGCTACAAGCAGTACTTC	CASSQSGSYKQYF
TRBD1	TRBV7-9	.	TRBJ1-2	TGTGCCAGCAGCACCACAGGGGGCGCATATGGCTACACCTTC	CASSTTGGAYGYTF
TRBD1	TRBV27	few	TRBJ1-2	TGTGCCAGCAGCCCCTCGGGACAGGGGAACGGCTACACCTTC	CASSPSGQGNGYTF
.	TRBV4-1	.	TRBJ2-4	TGCGCCAGCGGCCAAGATACAGGGAGAGACATTCAGTACTTC	CASGQDTGRDIQYF
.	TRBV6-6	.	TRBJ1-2	TGTGCCAGCAGTTACACTCAGGGTTGGCCCCTCTATGGCTACACCTTC	CASSYTQGWPLYGYTF
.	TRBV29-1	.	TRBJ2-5	TGCAGCGTTGTCGGCAGGGTTTGGACCCAGTACTTC	CSVVGRVWTQYF
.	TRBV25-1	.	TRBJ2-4	TGTGCCAGCACTCCCGAGGGGGGTGAAGGGCTGGCCAAAAACATTCAGTACTTC	CASTPEGGEGLAKNIQYF
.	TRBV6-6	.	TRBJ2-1	TGTGCCAGCAGCCCCACTAGATTCAATGAGCAGTTCTTC	CASSPTRFNEQFF
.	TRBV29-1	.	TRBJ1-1	TGCAGCGTTGGGAGTGGGTTGGGGGGCACTGAAGCTTTCTTT	CSVGSGLGGTEAFF